This T cell receptor beta chain was observed in a study of blood T cell repertoires in COVID-19. Looking at the study overall: Both acute and convalescent COVID-19 samples were obtained from the United States, Italy and Spain.

Per the germline V gene, CDR1 is KGHDR and CDR2 is SFDVKD. The CDR3 length is 13 residues. Trimming removed 1 base from V and 3 bases from J, with 4 bases in between. All enrollees were about 18 to 100 years old and from about 24 US areas. Grouping used clinical history reported by participants in a survey and questionnaire. As originally analysed: Amplification of reference gene primers was used by the study to estimate nucleated cell counts. Repertoires were generated with immunoSEQ multiplex PCR, while TCRdb's copy carries only in-frame clones and drops some. That table furnishes V, J and clone size, whereas the DNA furnished D and trimming. This sample has fewer than 350,000 clones, with around 89% found just once.

This clonotype was sampled from a woman aged 55-69 years in a cohort exposed to, infected with or recovered from COVID-19 (not recorded which). This chain uses TRBV24-1 with TRBJ2-3; D gene uncertain. Sequencing input: PBMCs or T cells enriched from blood (not recorded which). DNA of the CDR3: TGTGCCACCAGTGATTTTCAAACAGATACGCAGTATTTT. This encodes CATSDFQTDTQYF.